What follows is one TCR beta chain and its context. Per germline, CDR1 SNHLY and CDR2 FYNNEI. The J segment lost 3 bases and the V segment lost 6 bases, leaving 7 bases of the junction unmatched. The CDR3 is 14 amino acids. As processed by the authors: Nucleated cell counts were estimated from reference gene primer amplification. Method: immunoSEQ multiplex PCR; TCRdb's copy keeps in-frame clones and lacks some. V, J and clone size were drawn from that table, and D and trimming were deduced from the DNA. In the table there are 150,000 or so clones, about four fifths of which are singletons. This sample was included in a study of blood T cell repertoires in COVID-19. Study information: Samples representing acute and convalescent COVID-19 were sourced from the United States, Italy and Spain. Nucleic acid was either cDNA or gDNA, and it came from T cells, B-cell-depleted T cells, or PBMCs.

The sample taken for sequencing was peripheral blood. The rearrangement uses TRBV2 and TRBJ1-2, with TRBD1 matching over 7 bases. The source of this sequence is a human donor with acute or convalescent COVID-19. The donor label of this sample is uncertain. The DNA of the CDR3 is TGTGCCAGCAGGCCCGGACAGGCCTACTATGGCTACACCTTC. This gives the protein CASRPGQAYYGYTF.